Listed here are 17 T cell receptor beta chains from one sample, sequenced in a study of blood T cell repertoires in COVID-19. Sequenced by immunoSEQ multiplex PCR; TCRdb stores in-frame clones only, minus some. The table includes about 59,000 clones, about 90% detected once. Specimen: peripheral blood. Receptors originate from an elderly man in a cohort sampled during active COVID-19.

CDR3 sequence reads: CASSYGQGGQPQHF. As DNA, the CDR3 is TGTGCCAGCAGTTACGGGCAGGGTGGGCAGCCCCAGCATTTT. This chain joins TRBV6-2 or TRBV6-3 and TRBJ1-5, with D possibly being TRBD1 (5 bases). The CDR3 contains 14 residues. The V end was cut by 2 bases, the J end by 7 bases, with 12 bases between. CDR1 MNHEY and CDR2 SVGEGT come from the germline V gene.

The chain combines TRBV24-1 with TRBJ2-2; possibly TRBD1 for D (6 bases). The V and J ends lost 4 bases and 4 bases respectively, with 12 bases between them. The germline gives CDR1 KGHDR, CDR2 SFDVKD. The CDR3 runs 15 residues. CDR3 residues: CATSETGIGTGELFF. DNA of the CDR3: TGTGCCACCAGTGAAACAGGGATCGGCACCGGGGAGCTGTTTTTT.

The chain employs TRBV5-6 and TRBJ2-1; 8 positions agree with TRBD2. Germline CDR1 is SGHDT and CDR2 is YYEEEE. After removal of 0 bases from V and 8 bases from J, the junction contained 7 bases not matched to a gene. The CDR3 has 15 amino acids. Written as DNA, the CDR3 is TGTGCCAGCAGCTTGGTAGGGACTAGTCTCGATGAGCAGTTCTTC. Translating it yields CASSLVGTSLDEQFF.

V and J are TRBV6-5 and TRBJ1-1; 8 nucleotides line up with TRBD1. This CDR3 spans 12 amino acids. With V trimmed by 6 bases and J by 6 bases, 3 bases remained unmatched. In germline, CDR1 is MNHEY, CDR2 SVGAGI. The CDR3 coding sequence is TGTGCCAGCAGGAGGGGACAGGCTGAAGCTTTCTTT. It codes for CASRRGQAEAFF.

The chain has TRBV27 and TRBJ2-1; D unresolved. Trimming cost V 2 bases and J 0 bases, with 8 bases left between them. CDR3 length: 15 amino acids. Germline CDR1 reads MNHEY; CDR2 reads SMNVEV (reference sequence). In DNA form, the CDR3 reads TGTGCCAGCAGTTTAAGGTCTAGCTCCTACAATGAGCAGTTCTTC. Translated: CASSLRSSSYNEQFF.

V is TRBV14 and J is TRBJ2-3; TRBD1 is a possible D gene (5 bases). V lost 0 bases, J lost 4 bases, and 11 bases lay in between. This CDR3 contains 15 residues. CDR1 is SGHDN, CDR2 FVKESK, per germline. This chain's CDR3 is CASSQDRVGADTQYF. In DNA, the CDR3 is TGTGCCAGCAGCCAAGACAGGGTGGGCGCAGATACGCAGTATTTT.

DNA for the CDR3: TGTGCCAGCAGATGGGACAGGGGTAATTCACCCCTCCACTTT. Translating it yields CASRWDRGNSPLHF. The chain carries TRBV27 and TRBJ1-6; 10 positions agree with TRBD1. V dropped 6 bases and J dropped 6; count of bases not matched to a gene: 2. CDR3 length equals 14 residues. Germline CDR1 is MNHEY and CDR2 is SMNVEV (reference sequence).

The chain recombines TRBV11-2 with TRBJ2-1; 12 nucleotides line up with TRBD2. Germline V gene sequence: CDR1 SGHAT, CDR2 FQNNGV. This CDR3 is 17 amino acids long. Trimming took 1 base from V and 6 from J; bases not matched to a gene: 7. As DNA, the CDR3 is TGTGCCAGCAGCTTAGCCAGACTAGCGGGAGCTCGCAATGAGCAGTTCTTC. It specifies CASSLARLAGARNEQFF.

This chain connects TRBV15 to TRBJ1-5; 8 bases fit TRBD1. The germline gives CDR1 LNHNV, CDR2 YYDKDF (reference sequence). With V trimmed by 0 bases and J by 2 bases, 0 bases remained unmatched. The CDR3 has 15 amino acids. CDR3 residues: CATSRETGGNQPQHF. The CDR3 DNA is TGTGCCACCAGCAGAGAGACAGGGGGCAATCAGCCCCAGCATTTT. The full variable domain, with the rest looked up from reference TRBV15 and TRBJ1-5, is DAMVIQNPRYQVTQFGKPVTLSCSQTLNHNVMYWYQQKSSQAPKLLFHYYDKDFNNEADTPDNFQSRRPNTSFCFLDIRSPGLGDTAMYLCATSRETGGNQPQHFGDGTRLSIL.

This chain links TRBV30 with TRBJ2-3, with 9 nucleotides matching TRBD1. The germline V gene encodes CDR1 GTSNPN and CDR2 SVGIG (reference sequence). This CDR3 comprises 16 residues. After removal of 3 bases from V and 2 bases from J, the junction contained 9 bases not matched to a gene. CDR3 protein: CAWRGHRGRNTDTQYF. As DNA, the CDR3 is TGTGCCTGGAGGGGACACAGGGGGCGAAACACAGATACGCAGTATTTT.

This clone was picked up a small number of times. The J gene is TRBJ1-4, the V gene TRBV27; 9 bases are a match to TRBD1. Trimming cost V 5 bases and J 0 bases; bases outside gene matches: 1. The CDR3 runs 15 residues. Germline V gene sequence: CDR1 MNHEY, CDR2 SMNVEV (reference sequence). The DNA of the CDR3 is TGTGCCAGCAGTCGACAGGGGGCAACTAATGAAAAACTGTTTTTT. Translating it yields CASSRQGATNEKLFF.

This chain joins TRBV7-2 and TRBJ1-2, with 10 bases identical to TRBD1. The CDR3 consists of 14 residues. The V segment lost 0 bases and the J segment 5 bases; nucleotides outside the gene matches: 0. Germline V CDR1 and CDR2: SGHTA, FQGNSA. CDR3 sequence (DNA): TGTGCCAGCAGCTTAGCGGGACAGGGGTATGGCTACACCTTC. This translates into CASSLAGQGYGYTF.

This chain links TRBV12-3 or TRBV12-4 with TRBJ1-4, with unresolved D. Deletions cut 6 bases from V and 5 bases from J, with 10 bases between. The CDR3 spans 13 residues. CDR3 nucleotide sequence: TGTGCCAGCAGGGTCGGGGTAAATGAAAAACTGTTTTTT. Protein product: CASRVGVNEKLFF.

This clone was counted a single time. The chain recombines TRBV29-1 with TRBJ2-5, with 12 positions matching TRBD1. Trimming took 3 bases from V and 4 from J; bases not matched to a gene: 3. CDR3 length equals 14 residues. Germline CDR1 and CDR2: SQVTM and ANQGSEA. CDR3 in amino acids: CSVDGTGGRETQYF. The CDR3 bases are TGCAGCGTTGATGGGACAGGGGGCAGAGAGACCCAGTACTTC.

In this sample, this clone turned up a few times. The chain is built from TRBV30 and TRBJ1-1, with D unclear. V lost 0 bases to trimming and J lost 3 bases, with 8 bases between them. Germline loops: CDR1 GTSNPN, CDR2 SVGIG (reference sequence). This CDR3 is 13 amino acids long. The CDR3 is CAWSVFEDTEAFF. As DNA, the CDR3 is TGTGCCTGGAGTGTGTTCGAGGACACTGAAGCTTTCTTT. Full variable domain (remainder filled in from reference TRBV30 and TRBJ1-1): SQTIHQWPATLVQPVGSPLSLECTVEGTSNPNLYWYRQAAGRGLQLLFYSVGIGQISSEVPQNLSASRPQDRQFILSSKKLLLSDSGFYLCAWSVFEDTEAFFGQGTRLTVV.

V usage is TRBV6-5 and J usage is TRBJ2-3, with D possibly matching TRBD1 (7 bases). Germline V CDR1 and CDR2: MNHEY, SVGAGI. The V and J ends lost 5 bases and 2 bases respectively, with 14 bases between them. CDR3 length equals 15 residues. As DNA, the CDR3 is TGTGCCAGCAGTCCCCAGGGGGGTACCACAGATACGCAGTATTTT. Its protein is CASSPQGGTTDTQYF.

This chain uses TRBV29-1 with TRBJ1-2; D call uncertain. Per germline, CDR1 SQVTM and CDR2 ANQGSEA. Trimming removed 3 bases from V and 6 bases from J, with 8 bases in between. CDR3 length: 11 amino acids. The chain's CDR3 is CSVDGVDGYTF. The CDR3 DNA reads TGCAGCGTTGACGGGGTGGATGGCTACACCTTC. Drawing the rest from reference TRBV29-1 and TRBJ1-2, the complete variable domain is SAVISQKPSRDICQRGTSLTIQCQVDSQVTMMFWYRQQPGQSLTLIATANQGSEATYESGFVIDKFPISRPNLTFSTLTVSNMSPEDSSIYLCSVDGVDGYTFGSGTRLTVV.